This TCR beta chain was found in a study of cytomegalovirus exposure and HLA in healthy donors. PCR used 60 Vbeta primers and 13 Jbeta primers. The protocol was immunoSEQ multiplex PCR, while the TCRdb copy is restricted to in-frame clones and leaves out a portion. The data hold under 200,000 clones, with more than 65% observed a single time. CDR1 is LGHNA, CDR2 YNFKEQ, per germline. The CDR3 runs 15 residues. J was trimmed by 3 bases and V by 0 bases; bases with no gene match: 5. Source material: PBMCs. This receptor was obtained from a man in his forties in good health and CMV-seropositive. The V gene is TRBV4-2, the J gene TRBJ2-7; 7 bases map to TRBD1. This CDR3 is CASSQDNRGDYEQYF. The CDR3 DNA sequence: TGTGCCAGCAGCCAAGATAACAGGGGTGACTACGAGCAGTACTTC.